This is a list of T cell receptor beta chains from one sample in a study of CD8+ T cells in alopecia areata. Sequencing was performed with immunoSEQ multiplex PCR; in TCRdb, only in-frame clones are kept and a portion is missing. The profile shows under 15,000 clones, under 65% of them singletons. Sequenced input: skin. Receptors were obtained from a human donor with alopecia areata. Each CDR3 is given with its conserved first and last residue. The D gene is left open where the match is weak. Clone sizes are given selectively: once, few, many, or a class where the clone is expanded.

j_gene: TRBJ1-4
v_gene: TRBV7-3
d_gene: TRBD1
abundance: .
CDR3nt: TGTGCCAGCAGCCCAAGACAGGGGGAAAAACTGTTTTTT
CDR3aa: CASSPRQGEKLFF

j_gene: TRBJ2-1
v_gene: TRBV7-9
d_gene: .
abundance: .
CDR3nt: TGTGCCAGCAGGGAGAGGGGGAGTGAGCAGTTCTTC
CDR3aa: CASRERGSEQFF

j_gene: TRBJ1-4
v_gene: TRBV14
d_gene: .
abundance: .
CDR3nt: TGTGCCAGCAGCCAAGATCGCCGAGGGGAAAAACTGTTTTTT
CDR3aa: CASSQDRRGEKLFF

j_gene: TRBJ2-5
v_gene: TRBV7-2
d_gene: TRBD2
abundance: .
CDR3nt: TGTGCCAGCAGCTTAGTGGGGGGGATCCAAGAGACCCAGTACTTC
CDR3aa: CASSLVGGIQETQYF

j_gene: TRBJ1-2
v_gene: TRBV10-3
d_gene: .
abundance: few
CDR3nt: TGTGCCATCCACCCCCAGGGTCTGTCTGATGGCTACACCTTC
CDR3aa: CAIHPQGLSDGYTF

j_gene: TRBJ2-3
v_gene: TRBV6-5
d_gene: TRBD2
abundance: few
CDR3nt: TGTGCCAGCAGTAGGGGACTAGGATTAACAGATACGCAGTATTTT
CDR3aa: CASSRGLGLTDTQYF

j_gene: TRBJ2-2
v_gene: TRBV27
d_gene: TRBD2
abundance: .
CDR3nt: TGTGCCAGCAAAGCGGGAGGGTTGAACACCGGGGAGCTGTTTTTT
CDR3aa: CASKAGGLNTGELFF

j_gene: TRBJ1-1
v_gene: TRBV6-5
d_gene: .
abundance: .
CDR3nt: TGTGCCAGCAGTTACTCGGGCAGCGAGGGAGCTTTCTTT
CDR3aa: CASSYSGSEGAFF

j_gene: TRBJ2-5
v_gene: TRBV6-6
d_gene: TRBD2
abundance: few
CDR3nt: TGTGCCAGCAGCCCGAGCGGGAGGGCGGAGACCCAGTACTTC
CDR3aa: CASSPSGRAETQYF

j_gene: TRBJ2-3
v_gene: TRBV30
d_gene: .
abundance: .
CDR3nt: TGTGCCTGGAATGGGGGTGGAGATACGCAGTATTTT
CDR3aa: CAWNGGGDTQYF

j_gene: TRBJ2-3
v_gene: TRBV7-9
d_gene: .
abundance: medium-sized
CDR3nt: TGTGCCAGCAGCTCCACTGGGGGCGGGGTGTCAGATACGCAGTATTTT
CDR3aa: CASSSTGGGVSDTQYF

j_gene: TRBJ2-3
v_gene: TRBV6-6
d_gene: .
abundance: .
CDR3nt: TGTGCCAGCAGTACGGGGAATACGCAGTATTTT
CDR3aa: CASSTGNTQYF

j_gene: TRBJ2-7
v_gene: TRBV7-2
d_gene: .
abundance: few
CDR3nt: TGTGCCAGCAGCTTAGCGAGGTGGCAGTACTACGAGCAGTACTTC
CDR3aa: CASSLARWQYYEQYF

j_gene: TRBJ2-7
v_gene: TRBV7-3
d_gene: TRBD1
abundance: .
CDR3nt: TGTGCCAGCAGCTTAATCGGGACAGGGTCCTACGAGCAGTACTTC
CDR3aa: CASSLIGTGSYEQYF

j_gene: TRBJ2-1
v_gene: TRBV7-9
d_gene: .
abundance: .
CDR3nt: TGTGCCACCTGGAACCCCTCTAGGTACAATGAGCAGTTCTTC
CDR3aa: CATWNPSRYNEQFF

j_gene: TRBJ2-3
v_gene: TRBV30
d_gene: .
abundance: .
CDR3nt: TGTGCCTGCCCCCTCACTAGCGATACGCAGTATTTT
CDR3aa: CACPLTSDTQYF

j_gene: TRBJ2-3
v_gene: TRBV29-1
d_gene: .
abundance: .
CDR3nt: TGCAGCGTCGAAAAGGGGAGACGAGATACGCAGTATTTT
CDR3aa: CSVEKGRRDTQYF

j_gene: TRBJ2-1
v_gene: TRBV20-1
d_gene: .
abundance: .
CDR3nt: TGCAGTGCACCTAACCGGGCTGAGCAGTTCTTC
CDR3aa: CSAPNRAEQFF

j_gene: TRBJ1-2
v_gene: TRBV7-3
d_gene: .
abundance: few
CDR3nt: TGTGCCAGCAGCTTAAGAGACGGCTCGGGCTACACCTTC
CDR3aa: CASSLRDGSGYTF

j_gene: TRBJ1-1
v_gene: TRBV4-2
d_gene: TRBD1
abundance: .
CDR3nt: TGTGCCAGCAGCGCGAGAGAGGGGGCGAACACTGAAGCTTTCTTT
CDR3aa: CASSAREGANTEAFF

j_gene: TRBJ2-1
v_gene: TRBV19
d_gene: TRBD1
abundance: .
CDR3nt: TGTGCCAGTAGTTCGAGGGACAGGGGAAGGTATGAGCAGTTCTTC
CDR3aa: CASSSRDRGRYEQFF

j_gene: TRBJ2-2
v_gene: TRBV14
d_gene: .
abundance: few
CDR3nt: TGTGCCAGCAGCCATACAGGGTGGGAGCTGTTTTTT
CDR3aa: CASSHTGWELFF

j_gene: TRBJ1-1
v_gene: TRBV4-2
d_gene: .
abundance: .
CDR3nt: TGTGCCAGCAGCCAAGAGGGACTGGGGACTGAAGCTTTCTTT
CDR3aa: CASSQEGLGTEAFF

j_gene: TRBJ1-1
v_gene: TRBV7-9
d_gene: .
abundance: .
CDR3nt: TGTGCCGTGGGGAAAGGGACTGAAGCTTTCTTT
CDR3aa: CAVGKGTEAFF

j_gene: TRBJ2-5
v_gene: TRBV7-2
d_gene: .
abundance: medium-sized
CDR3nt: TGTGCCAGCAGCTTCCCGAGAGGGGAGACAGAGACCCAGTACTTC
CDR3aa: CASSFPRGETETQYF

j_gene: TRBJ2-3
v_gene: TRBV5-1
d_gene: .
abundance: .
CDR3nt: TGCGCCAGCAGTTTAGCGGGACAGAGCACAGATACGCAGTATTTT
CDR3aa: CASSLAGQSTDTQYF

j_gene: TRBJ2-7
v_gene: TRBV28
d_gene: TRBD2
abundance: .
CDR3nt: TGTGCCAGCAGCCCTCAACTAGCGGGGGGATCCGAGCAGTACTTC
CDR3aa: CASSPQLAGGSEQYF

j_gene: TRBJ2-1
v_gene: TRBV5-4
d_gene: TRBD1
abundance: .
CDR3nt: TGTGCCAGCAGTTTGACAGGGCCGTACAATGAGCAGTTCTTC
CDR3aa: CASSLTGPYNEQFF

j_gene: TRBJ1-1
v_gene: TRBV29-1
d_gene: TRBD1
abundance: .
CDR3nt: TGCAGCGGGGGGACAGGGGAGACTGAAGCTTTCTTT
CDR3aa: CSGGTGETEAFF

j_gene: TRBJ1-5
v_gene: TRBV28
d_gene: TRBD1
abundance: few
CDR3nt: TGTGCCAGCAGTGGACAGGGAGTCCGCAATCAGCCCCAGCATTTT
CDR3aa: CASSGQGVRNQPQHF

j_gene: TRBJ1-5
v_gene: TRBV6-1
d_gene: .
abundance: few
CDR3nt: TGTGCCAGCAGAGTTGGGGCAGGGGCCCTTCAGCCCCAGCATTTT
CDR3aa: CASRVGAGALQPQHF

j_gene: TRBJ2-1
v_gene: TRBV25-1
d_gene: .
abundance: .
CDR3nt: TGTGCCAGCAGTGGGCGGTGGGATGAGCAGTTCTTC
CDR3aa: CASSGRWDEQFF

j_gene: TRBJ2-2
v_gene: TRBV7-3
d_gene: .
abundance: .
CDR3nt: TGTGCCAGCAGCCCTTCCCCGAGGGGGGCCCCCGGGGAGCTGTTTTTT
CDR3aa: CASSPSPRGAPGELFF

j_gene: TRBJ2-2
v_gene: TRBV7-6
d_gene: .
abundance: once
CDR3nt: TGTGCCAGCAGGCTAGGGTCCGGGGAGCTGTTTTTT
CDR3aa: CASRLGSGELFF

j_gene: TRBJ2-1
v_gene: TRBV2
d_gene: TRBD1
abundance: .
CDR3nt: TGTGCCAGCAGCTCATATCGGACAGGGGAAAATGAGCAGTTCTTC
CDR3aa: CASSSYRTGENEQFF

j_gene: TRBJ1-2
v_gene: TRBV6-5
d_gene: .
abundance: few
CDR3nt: TGTGCCAGCAGGGCAACAGAGAACTATGGCTACACCTTC
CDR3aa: CASRATENYGYTF

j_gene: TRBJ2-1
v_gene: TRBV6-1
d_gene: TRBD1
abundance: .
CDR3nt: TGTGCCAGCAGTTGGACAGGGGGCAATGAGCAGTTCTTC
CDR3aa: CASSWTGGNEQFF

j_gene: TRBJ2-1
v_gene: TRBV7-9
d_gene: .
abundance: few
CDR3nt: TGTGCCAGCAGCTCTCGGGACGCCAGTTTGAGCTCCTACAATGAGCAGTTCTTC
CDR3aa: CASSSRDASLSSYNEQFF

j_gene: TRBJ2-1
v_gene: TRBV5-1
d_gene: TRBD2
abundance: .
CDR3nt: TGCGCCAGCAGCGCCGGACTAGTCAATGAGCAGTTCTTC
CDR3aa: CASSAGLVNEQFF

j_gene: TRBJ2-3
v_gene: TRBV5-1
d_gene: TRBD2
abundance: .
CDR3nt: TGCGCCAGCAGCCCGGGGACTAGCGGGTACACAGATACGCAGTATTTT
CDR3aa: CASSPGTSGYTDTQYF

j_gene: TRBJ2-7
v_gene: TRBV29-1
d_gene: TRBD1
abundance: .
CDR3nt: TGCAGCGTGGCACCGGGACAGGGGTGGAACGAGCAGTACTTC
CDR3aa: CSVAPGQGWNEQYF

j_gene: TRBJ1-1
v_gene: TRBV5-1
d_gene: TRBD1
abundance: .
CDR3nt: TGCGCCAGCAGCTGGGAGACAGGGGGCACTGAAGCTTTCTTT
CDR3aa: CASSWETGGTEAFF

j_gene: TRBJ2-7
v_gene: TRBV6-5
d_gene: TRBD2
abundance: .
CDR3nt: TGTGCCAGCAGTTACAGCGGGGGCGAGCAGTACTTC
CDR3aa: CASSYSGGEQYF

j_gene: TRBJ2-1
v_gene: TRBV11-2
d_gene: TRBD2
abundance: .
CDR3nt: TGCGGAAGTCGGGAGGGTTCCTACAATGAGCAGTTCTTC
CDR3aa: CGSREGSYNEQFF

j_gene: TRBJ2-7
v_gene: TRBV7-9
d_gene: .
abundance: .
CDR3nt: TGTGCCAGCAGCTTAGCGGGCGCCTACGAGCAGTACTTC
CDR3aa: CASSLAGAYEQYF

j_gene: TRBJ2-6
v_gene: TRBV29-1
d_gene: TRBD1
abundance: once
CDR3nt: TGCGCGGCCCCAGGGACAGGATCCTCTGGGGCCAACGTCCTGACTTTC
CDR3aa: CAAPGTGSSGANVLTF

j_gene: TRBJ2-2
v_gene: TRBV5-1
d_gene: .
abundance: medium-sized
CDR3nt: TGCGCCAGCAGCTTAGGCAGTCGAGCGAACACCGGGGAGCTGTTTTTT
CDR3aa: CASSLGSRANTGELFF

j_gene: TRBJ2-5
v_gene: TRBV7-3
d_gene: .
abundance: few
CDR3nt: TGTGCCAGCAGCTTAAGAGGGGGGGTGGAGACCCAGTACTTC
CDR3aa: CASSLRGGVETQYF

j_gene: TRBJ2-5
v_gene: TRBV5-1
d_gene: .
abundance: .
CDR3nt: TGCGCCAGCAGCCTGCAGTGGGGTTCCGAGACCCAGTACTTC
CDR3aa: CASSLQWGSETQYF

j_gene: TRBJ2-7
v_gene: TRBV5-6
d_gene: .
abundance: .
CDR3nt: TGTGCCAGCAGCTTGCTTAGGGGAGAGCAGTACTTC
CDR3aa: CASSLLRGEQYF